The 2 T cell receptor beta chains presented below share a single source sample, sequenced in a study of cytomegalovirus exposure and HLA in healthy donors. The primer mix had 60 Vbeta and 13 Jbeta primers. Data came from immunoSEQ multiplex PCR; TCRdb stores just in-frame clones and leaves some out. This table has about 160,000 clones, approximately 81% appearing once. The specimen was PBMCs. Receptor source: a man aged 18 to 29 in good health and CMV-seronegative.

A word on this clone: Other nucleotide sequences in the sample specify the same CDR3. The CDR3 region is CASSLAGNTEAFF. The CDR3 DNA reads TGTGCCAGCAGTTTGGCAGGGAACACTGAAGCTTTCTTT. This sequence joins TRBV27 and TRBJ1-1; D is uncertain. Germline V gene lookup returns CDR1 MNHEY and CDR2 SMNVEV (reference sequence). V lost 3 bases and J lost 1, with 6 bases in between. This CDR3 comprises 13 residues.

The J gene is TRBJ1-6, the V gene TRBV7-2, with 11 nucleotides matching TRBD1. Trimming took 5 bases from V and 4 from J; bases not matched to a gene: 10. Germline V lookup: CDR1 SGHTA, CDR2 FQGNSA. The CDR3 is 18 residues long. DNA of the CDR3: TGTGCCAGCAGCCCGGACAGGGGGCCCGCCAGTTATAATTCACCCCTCCACTTT. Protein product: CASSPDRGPASYNSPLHF.